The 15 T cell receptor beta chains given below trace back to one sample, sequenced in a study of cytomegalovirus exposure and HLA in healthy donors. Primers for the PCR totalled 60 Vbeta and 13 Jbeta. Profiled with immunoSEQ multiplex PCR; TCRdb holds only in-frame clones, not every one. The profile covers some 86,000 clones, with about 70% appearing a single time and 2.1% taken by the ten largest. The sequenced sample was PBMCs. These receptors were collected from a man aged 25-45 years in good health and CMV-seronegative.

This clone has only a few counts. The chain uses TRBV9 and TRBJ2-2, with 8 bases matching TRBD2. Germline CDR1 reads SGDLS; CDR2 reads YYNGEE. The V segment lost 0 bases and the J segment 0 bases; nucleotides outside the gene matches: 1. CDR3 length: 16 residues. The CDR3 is CASSVAGLANTGELFF. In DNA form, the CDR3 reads TGTGCCAGCAGCGTAGCGGGACTAGCGAACACCGGGGAGCTGTTTTTT.

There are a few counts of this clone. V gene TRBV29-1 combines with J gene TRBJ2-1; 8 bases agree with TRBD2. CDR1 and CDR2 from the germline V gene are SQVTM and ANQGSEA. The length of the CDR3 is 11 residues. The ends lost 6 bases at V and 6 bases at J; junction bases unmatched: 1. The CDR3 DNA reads TGCAGCGTCGGGACTAGCAATGAGCAGTTCTTC. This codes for CSVGTSNEQFF.

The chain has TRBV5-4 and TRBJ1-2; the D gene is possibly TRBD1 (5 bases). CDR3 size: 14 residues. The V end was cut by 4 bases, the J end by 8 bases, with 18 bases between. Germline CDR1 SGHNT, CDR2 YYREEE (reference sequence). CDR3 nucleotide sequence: TGTGCCAGCAGCACGGGGACGGCGGGGAAGGGCTACACCTTC. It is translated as CASSTGTAGKGYTF.

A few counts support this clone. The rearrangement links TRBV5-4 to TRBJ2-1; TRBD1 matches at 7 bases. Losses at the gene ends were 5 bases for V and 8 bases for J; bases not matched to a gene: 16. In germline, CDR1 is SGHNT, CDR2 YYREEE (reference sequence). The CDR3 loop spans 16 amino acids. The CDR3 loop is CASSPYSTGKGDEQFF. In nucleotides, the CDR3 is TGTGCCAGCAGTCCCTACTCGACAGGGAAAGGCGATGAGCAGTTCTTC.

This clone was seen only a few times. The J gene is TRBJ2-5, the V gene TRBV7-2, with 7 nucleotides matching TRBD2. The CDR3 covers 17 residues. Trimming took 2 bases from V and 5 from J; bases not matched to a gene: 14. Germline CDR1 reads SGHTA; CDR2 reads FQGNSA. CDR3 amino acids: CASSLMRGRDVWETQYF. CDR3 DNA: TGTGCCAGCAGCTTAATGCGCGGGAGAGACGTTTGGGAGACCCAGTACTTC.

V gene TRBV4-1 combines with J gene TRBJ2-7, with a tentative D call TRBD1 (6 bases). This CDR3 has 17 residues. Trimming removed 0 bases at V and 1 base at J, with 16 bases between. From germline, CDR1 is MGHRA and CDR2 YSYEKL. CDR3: CASSQDFQGPGSYEQYF. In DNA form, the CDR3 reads TGCGCCAGCAGCCAAGATTTCCAGGGGCCGGGGTCCTACGAGCAGTACTTC.

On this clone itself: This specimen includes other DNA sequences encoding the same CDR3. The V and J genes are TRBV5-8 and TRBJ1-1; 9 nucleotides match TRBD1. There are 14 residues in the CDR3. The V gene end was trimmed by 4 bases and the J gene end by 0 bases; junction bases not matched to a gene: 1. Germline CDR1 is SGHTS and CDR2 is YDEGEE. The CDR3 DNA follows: TGTGCCAGCAGCCGGGACAGGGTGAACACTGAAGCTTTCTTT. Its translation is CASSRDRVNTEAFF.

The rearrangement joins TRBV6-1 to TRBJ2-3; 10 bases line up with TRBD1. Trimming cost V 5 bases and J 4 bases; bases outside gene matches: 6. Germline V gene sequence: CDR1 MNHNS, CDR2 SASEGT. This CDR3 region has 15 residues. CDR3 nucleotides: TGTGCCAGCAGTCCGGGGACAGGGGTTGCAGATACGCAGTATTTT. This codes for CASSPGTGVADTQYF.

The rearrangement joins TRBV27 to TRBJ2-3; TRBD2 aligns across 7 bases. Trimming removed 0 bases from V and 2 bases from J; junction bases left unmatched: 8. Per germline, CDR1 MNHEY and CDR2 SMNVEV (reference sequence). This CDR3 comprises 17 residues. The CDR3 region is CASSLSYASGSTDTQYF. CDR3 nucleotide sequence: TGTGCCAGCAGTTTATCGTATGCTAGCGGATCCACAGATACGCAGTATTTT.

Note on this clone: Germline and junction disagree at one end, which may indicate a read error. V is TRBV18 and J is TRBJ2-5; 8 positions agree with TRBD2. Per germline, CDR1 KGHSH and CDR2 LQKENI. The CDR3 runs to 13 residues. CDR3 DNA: TGTGCCAGTTCACGGGGGGGACAAGAGACCCAGTACTTC. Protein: CASSRGGQETQYF. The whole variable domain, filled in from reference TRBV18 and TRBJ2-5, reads NAGVMQNPRHLVRRRGQEARLRCSPMKGHSHVYWYRQLPEEGLKFMVYLQKENIIDESGMPKERFSAEFPKEGPSILRIQQVVRGDSAAYFCASSRGGQETQYFGPGTRLLVL.

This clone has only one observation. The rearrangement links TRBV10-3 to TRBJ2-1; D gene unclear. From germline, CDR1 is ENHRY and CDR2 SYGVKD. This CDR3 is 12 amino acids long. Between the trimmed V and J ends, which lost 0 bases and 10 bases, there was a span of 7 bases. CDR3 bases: TGTGCCATCAGTGAGTCCGTCCCCGAGCAGTTCTTC. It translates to CAISESVPEQFF.

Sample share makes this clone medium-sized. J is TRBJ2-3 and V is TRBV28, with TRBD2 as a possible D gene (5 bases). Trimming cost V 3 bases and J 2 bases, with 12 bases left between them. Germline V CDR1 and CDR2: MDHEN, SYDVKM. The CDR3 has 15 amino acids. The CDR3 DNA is TGTGCCAGCAGTTTCACGAGCGGACTCACAGATACGCAGTATTTT. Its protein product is CASSFTSGLTDTQYF.

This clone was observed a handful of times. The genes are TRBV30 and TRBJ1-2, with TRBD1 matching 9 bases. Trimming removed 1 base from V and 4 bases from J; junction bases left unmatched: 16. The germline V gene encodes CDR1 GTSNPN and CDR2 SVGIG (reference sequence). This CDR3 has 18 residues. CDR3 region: CAWSGTGVAGPGSYGYTF. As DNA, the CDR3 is TGTGCCTGGAGTGGGACAGGGGTCGCTGGCCCAGGGTCCTATGGCTACACCTTC.

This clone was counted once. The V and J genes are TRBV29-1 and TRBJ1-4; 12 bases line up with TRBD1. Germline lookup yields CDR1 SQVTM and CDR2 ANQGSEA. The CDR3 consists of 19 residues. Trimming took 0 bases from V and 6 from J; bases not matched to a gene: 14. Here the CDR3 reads CSVEDRIPGTGGKDEKLFF. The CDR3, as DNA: TGCAGCGTTGAAGATCGGATCCCCGGGACAGGGGGCAAGGATGAAAAACTGTTTTTT. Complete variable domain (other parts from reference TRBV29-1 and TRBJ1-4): SAVISQKPSRDICQRGTSLTIQCQVDSQVTMMFWYRQQPGQSLTLIATANQGSEATYESGFVIDKFPISRPNLTFSTLTVSNMSPEDSSIYLCSVEDRIPGTGGKDEKLFFGSGTQLSVL.

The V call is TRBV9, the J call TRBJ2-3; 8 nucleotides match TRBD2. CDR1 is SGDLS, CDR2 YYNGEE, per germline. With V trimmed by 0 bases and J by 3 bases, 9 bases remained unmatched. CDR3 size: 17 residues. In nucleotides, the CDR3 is TGTGCCAGCAGCGTAGAGGGGGGGACTAGGGAGACAGATACGCAGTATTTT. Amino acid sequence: CASSVEGGTRETDTQYF.